One sample yielded the 29 T cell receptor beta chains listed below, sequenced in a study of T cell repertoires in cytomegalovirus infection. One entry per CDR3 protein, called by TCRdb with MiXCR from the reads. The repertoire holds around 81,000 distinct CDR3 sequences, with approximately 40% as singletons. Their antigen targets remain unknown. The starting material was CD8+ T cells from cultured PBMCs, obtained from culture after CMV antigen stimulation. The receptors come from a human donor in good health (CMV status not recorded). Some clones in this sample may be carry-over from other donors' samples.

The rearrangement uses TRBV6-2 or TRBV6-3 and TRBJ2-1; D not certain. V lost 0 bases and J 7 bases, leaving 4 bases between the germline ends. The CDR3 runs to 12 residues. Germline CDR1 reads MNHEY; CDR2 reads SVGEGT. CDR3 coding DNA: TGTGCCAGCAGTTACTCCCGTAATGAGCAGTTCTTC. It is translated as CASSYSRNEQFF.

This clonotype was detected many times. The V and J genes are TRBV7-9 and TRBJ1-1, with 8 bases that match TRBD1. Germline V gene lookup returns CDR1 SEHNR and CDR2 FQNEAQ (reference sequence). This CDR3 has 14 residues. V lost 3 bases, J lost 1 base, and 1 base stayed unmatched. The CDR3 bases are TGTGCCAGCAGCTTGACAGGGGCGAACACTGAAGCTTTCTTT. Its protein is CASSLTGANTEAFF.

This sequence joins TRBV20-1 and TRBJ1-2, with 7 bases identical to TRBD1. The CDR3 consists of 15 residues. Germline V gives CDR1 DFQATT, CDR2 SNEGSKA (reference sequence). Trimming cost V 6 bases and J 0 bases; bases outside gene matches: 10. Here the CDR3 DNA reads TGCAGTGCGAGAAACCTCAGGGGGTCTAACTATGGCTACACCTTC. Translated, it gives CSARNLRGSNYGYTF.

The genes are TRBV19 and TRBJ2-1, with 7 bases that match TRBD2. The CDR3 runs 13 residues. J was trimmed by 6 bases and V by 8 bases; bases with no gene match: 7. CDR1 and CDR2 (germline): LNHDA, SQIVND (reference sequence). The CDR3 here is CASGTGTINEQFF. As DNA, the CDR3 is TGTGCCAGTGGAACCGGGACTATCAATGAGCAGTTCTTC.

The rearrangement uses TRBV7-8 and TRBJ2-7; no clear D gene. V lost 3 bases to trimming and J lost 1 base, with 16 bases between them. Per the germline V gene, CDR1 is SGHVS and CDR2 is FQNEAQ. The CDR3 is 16 residues long. The CDR3 region is CASSLKWAPLSYEQYF. Written as DNA, the CDR3 is TGTGCCAGCAGCTTGAAGTGGGCTCCGCTATCCTACGAGCAGTACTTC. The variable domain in full, with the rest retrieved from reference TRBV7-8 and TRBJ2-7, is GAGVSQSPRYKVAKRGQDVALRCDPISGHVSLFWYQQALGQGPEFLTYFQNEAQLDKSGLPSDRFFAERPEGSVSTLKIQRTQQEDSAVYLCASSLKWAPLSYEQYFGPGTRLTVT.

Comments on this clonotype: A read error may be the cause here, since a much bigger clone is one base away. The chain links TRBV7-8 to TRBJ2-1; tentatively, D is TRBD1 (6 bases). CDR3 size: 15 residues. The germline gives CDR1 SGHVS, CDR2 FQNEAQ. Trimming left V 3 bases short and J 5 bases short, with 14 bases between. CDR3 coding DNA: TGTGCCAGCAGCTTTCTGGACAGCGTGAACAATGAGCAGTTCTTC. Translating it yields CASSFLDSVNNEQFF.

This clonotype was found many times. The DNA of the CDR3 is TGTGCCAGCAGTTGGTCGGGGGCTTGGAATTCACCCCTCCACTTT. This codes for CASSWSGAWNSPLHF. V and J are TRBV27 and TRBJ1-6, with D maybe TRBD1 (6 bases). With 4 bases removed from V and 7 bases from J, the gap between germline ends came to 14 bases. The CDR3 consists of 15 residues. The V gene's germline CDR1 is MNHEY and CDR2 SMNVEV (reference sequence).

The sample holds one count of this clonotype. The gene calls are TRBV7-8 and TRBJ2-2, with TRBD2 matching 12 bases. Trimming took 5 bases from V and 6 from J; bases not matched to a gene: 7. CDR1 and CDR2 from the germline V gene are SGHVS and FQNEAQ. CDR3 size: 16 residues. The CDR3 DNA reads TGTGCCAGCAGCGCTCTAGCGGGGGGGCCCCCCGGGGAGCTGTTTTTT. Its translation: CASSALAGGPPGELFF.

This clonotype was counted a few times. The V call is TRBV7-3, the J call TRBJ1-1; TRBD1 matches at 12 bases. CDR1 is SGHTA, CDR2 FQGTGA, per germline. Trimming cost V 5 bases and J 5 bases; bases outside gene matches: 3. CDR3 length equals 14 residues. For the CDR3, the DNA is TGTGCCAGCAGCCGGGGACAGGGGGCAACTGAAGCTTTCTTT. Its translation: CASSRGQGATEAFF.

The sample holds many counts of this clonotype. This rearrangement joins TRBV7-3 to TRBJ1-6; D is possibly TRBD1 (6 bases). CDR3 length: 14 amino acids. V was cut by 5 bases and J by 5 bases, with 10 bases left in between. Germline loops: CDR1 SGHTA, CDR2 FQGTGA. The CDR3 is CASSPTGNNSPLHF. CDR3 bases: TGTGCCAGCAGCCCTACAGGGAATAATTCACCCCTCCACTTT.

CDR3 in DNA: TGTGCCAGCAGTGAAGGGGACAGGGGGCGAGAGACCCAGTACTTC. Residues: CASSEGDRGRETQYF. V gene TRBV6-1 combines with J gene TRBJ2-5, with 12 positions matching TRBD1. The germline CDR1 and CDR2 sequences are MNHNS and SASEGT. This CDR3 has 15 residues. V lost 1 base, J lost 4 bases, and 1 base stayed unmatched.

The chain is built from TRBV7-9 and TRBJ2-3; 8 nucleotides agree with TRBD1. V was pared by 5 bases and J by 3 bases, with 10 bases of the junction left unmatched. Germline loops: CDR1 SEHNR, CDR2 FQNEAQ (reference sequence). The CDR3 length is 16 residues. DNA for the CDR3: TGTGCCAGCAGCCCCGCAGGGGGCGAGAGGACAGATACGCAGTATTTT. Translating gives CASSPAGGERTDTQYF.

This clonotype was found a few times. This rearrangement joins TRBV7-2 to TRBJ2-7; D is undetermined. The length of the CDR3 is 15 residues. Germline-derived CDR1 and CDR2 are SGHTA and FQGNSA. V gave up 5 bases and J gave up 0 bases, with 14 bases separating them. As DNA, the CDR3 is TGTGCCAGCAGCCCCTCGACACGGACCTCCTACGAGCAGTACTTC. It codes for CASSPSTRTSYEQYF.

A word on this clonotype: A read error is possible here, since a much larger clone lies one base away. The CDR3 here is CATSQAIGTGDTEAFF. In DNA, the CDR3 is TGTGCCACCAGCCAAGCTATCGGGACAGGGGACACTGAAGCTTTCTTT. The chain is built from TRBV4-2 and TRBJ1-1; TRBD1 matches 10 bases. Germline loops: CDR1 LGHNA, CDR2 YNFKEQ. This CDR3 contains 16 residues.

The chain combines TRBV4-1 with TRBJ2-5; TRBD2 is a possible D gene (6 bases). Germline CDR1 and CDR2: MGHRA and YSYEKL. This CDR3 spans 15 amino acids. V dropped 0 bases and J dropped 0 bases, with 8 bases sitting between them. This chain's CDR3 is CASSQEGGDQETQYF. In DNA form, the CDR3 reads TGCGCCAGCAGCCAAGAGGGGGGTGACCAAGAGACCCAGTACTTC.

V and J are TRBV27 and TRBJ2-7; D possibly corresponds to TRBD1 (6 bases). This CDR3 has 15 amino acids. Germline CDR1 reads MNHEY; CDR2 reads SMNVEV (reference sequence). Trimming pared 6 bases from V and 4 bases from J, leaving 19 bases between. The CDR3 reads CASSPGSGTLYEQYF. CDR3 coding DNA: TGTGCCAGCAGCCCCGGCTCCGGGACACTTTACGAGCAGTACTTC.

This clonotype occurred a few times. This chain uses TRBV4-3 with TRBJ1-5; 7 nucleotides match TRBD1. The V gene's germline CDR1 is LGHNA and CDR2 YSLEER. Trimming took 0 bases from V and 3 from J; bases not matched to a gene: 5. The length of the CDR3 is 16 residues. The CDR3 spells CASSQDWTGYNQPQHF. CDR3 DNA: TGCGCCAGCAGCCAAGACTGGACAGGCTACAATCAGCCCCAGCATTTT.

This rearrangement joins TRBV12-3 or TRBV12-4 to TRBJ2-5; D unclear. The CDR3 is made up of 14 amino acids. Trimming pared 1 base from V and 1 base from J, leaving 7 bases between. CDR3 sequence (DNA): TGTGCCAGCAGTTTAGGGCAGACCCAAGAGACCCAGTACTTC. It encodes CASSLGQTQETQYF.

The CDR3 sequence: CASSYSDRVLDTQYF. CDR3 sequence (DNA): TGTGCCAGCAGTTATAGTGACAGGGTGTTGGATACGCAGTATTTT. This chain connects TRBV6-5 to TRBJ2-3; 7 bases agree with TRBD1. V lost 3 bases, J lost 6 bases, and 9 bases stayed unmatched. The CDR3 has 15 residues. Germline CDR1 and CDR2: MNHEY and SVGAGI.

This rearrangement joins TRBV25-1 to TRBJ1-2; weak D call: TRBD1 (5 bases). The CDR3 extends over 15 amino acids. Germline lookup yields CDR1 MGHDK and CDR2 SYGVNS. V lost 4 bases and J lost 1, with 13 bases in between. CDR3 protein: CASSADRDGNYGYTF. The CDR3 nucleotides are TGTGCCAGCAGTGCGGACCGGGACGGTAACTATGGCTACACCTTC.

The chain links TRBV14 to TRBJ2-7; D may be TRBD2 (5 bases). This CDR3 region has 16 residues. Germline lookup yields CDR1 SGHDN and CDR2 FVKESK. Trimming removed 6 bases from V and 5 bases from J, with 23 bases in between. The CDR3 region is CASSLFGVGRSHEQYF. CDR3 nucleotides: TGTGCCAGCAGTCTATTCGGCGTGGGGAGATCCCACGAGCAGTACTTC.

A few counts support this clonotype. This chain joins TRBV27 and TRBJ1-5; 8 bases match TRBD1. The CDR3 runs 16 residues. After removal of 2 bases from V and 5 bases from J, the junction contained 8 bases not matched to a gene. Looked up from germline, CDR1 is MNHEY and CDR2 is SMNVEV (reference sequence). The CDR3 region is CASSLDRTGIHQPQHF. CDR3 nucleotides: TGTGCCAGCAGTTTAGATCGGACAGGGATTCATCAGCCCCAGCATTTT.

This chain uses TRBV3-1 with TRBJ1-6, with unresolved D. V dropped 3 bases and J dropped 0 bases, with 12 bases sitting between them. Germline CDR1 is LGHDT and CDR2 is YNNKEL (reference sequence). The CDR3 contains 17 residues. CDR3 sequence: CASSHGPSSSYNSPLHF. CDR3 DNA: TGTGCCAGCAGCCACGGGCCTTCGAGCTCCTATAATTCACCCCTCCACTTT.

The chain joins TRBV6-1 to TRBJ2-7; 7 bases are shared with TRBD1. J lost 0 bases, V lost 6 bases, and 11 bases had no gene match. The CDR3 length is 16 residues. Germline lookup yields CDR1 MNHNS and CDR2 SASEGT. The CDR3 loop reads CASRPGTDESSYEQYF. CDR3 coding DNA: TGTGCCAGCAGACCCGGGACAGACGAGAGCTCCTACGAGCAGTACTTC.

This clonotype was observed a handful of times. J is TRBJ2-7 and V is TRBV7-9, with 10 bases fitting TRBD1. V shed 4 bases, J shed 0 bases, and the junction held 15 bases outside the gene matches. Germline CDR1 SEHNR, CDR2 FQNEAQ (reference sequence). CDR3 length equals 19 residues. CDR3 region: CASSSSFTRDRGTSYEQYF. The CDR3 DNA sequence: TGTGCCAGCAGCTCTTCTTTCACCCGGGACAGGGGTACCTCCTACGAGCAGTACTTC. Full variable domain (rest looked up from reference TRBV7-9 and TRBJ2-7): DTGVSQNPRHKITKRGQNVTFRCDPISEHNRLYWYRQTLGQGPEFLTYFQNEAQLEKSRLLSDRFSAERPKGSFSTLEIQRTEQGDSAMYLCASSSSFTRDRGTSYEQYFGPGTRLTVT.

The chain uses TRBV7-8 and TRBJ2-1; weak D call: TRBD1 (6 bases). V lost 3 bases and J lost 5, with 11 bases in between. The germline CDR1 and CDR2 sequences are SGHVS and FQNEAQ. This CDR3 has 14 residues. The chain's CDR3 is CASSFQGPNNEQFF. As DNA, the CDR3 is TGTGCCAGCAGCTTCCAGGGGCCCAACAATGAGCAGTTCTTC. Using reference TRBV7-8 and TRBJ2-1 for the parts outside the CDR3, the full variable domain is GAGVSQSPRYKVAKRGQDVALRCDPISGHVSLFWYQQALGQGPEFLTYFQNEAQLDKSGLPSDRFFAERPEGSVSTLKIQRTQQEDSAVYLCASSFQGPNNEQFFGPGTRLTVL.

At least ten counts were recorded for this clonotype. The chain recombines TRBV7-2 with TRBJ2-7; 8 nucleotides align to TRBD1. J lost 6 bases, V lost 1 base, and 2 bases had no gene match. The CDR3 runs 13 residues. Germline assignment: CDR1 SGHTA and CDR2 FQGNSA. The DNA for the CDR3 is TGTGCCAGCAGCTTAGGCGGGACAGGCGAGCAGTACTTC. As protein: CASSLGGTGEQYF.

By sample fraction, this clonotype is medium-sized. The chain links TRBV5-6 to TRBJ2-1; no clear D. Germline CDR1 and CDR2: SGHDT and YYEEEE. This CDR3 is built from 12 residues. The ends were cut back, 7 bases at V and 3 bases at J, with 8 bases in the middle. The CDR3 nucleotides read TGTGCCAGCCAGGATTTCTACAATGAGCAGTTCTTC. Translation gives CASQDFYNEQFF.

The chain uses TRBV5-1 and TRBJ1-1; no firm D call. CDR1 is SGHRS and CDR2 is YFSETQ in the germline V gene. This CDR3 has 16 residues. V was shortened by 4 bases and J by 7 bases, with 23 bases between the two germline ends. CDR3: CASSRAGTTRVDEAFF. For the CDR3, the DNA is TGCGCCAGCAGCAGGGCAGGAACCACCCGGGTGGATGAAGCTTTCTTT.